This section outlines one TCR beta chain sequence together with its context. In the PCR, 60 Vbeta and 13 Jbeta primers were used. Sequenced by immunoSEQ multiplex PCR; TCRdb stores in-frame clones only, minus some. In the table there are about 160,000 clones, approximately 80% of which are singletons. This entry comes from a study of cytomegalovirus exposure and HLA in healthy donors. V was trimmed by 6 bases and J by 5 bases, leaving 16 bases between them. This CDR3 is 14 amino acids long. Germline-derived CDR1 and CDR2 are MNHEY and SVGAGI. The sequenced sample consisted of PBMCs. The receptor was derived from a man aged 30 to 45 in good health and CMV-seropositive. The rearrangement links TRBV6-5 to TRBJ1-2; weak D call: TRBD1 (5 bases). CDR3 loop: CASSQSTGTYGYTF. Written as DNA, the CDR3 is TGTGCCAGCAGCCAATCAACGGGGACTTATGGCTACACCTTC.